The sequence of this T cell receptor beta chain was determined in a study of T cells in localized non-small cell lung cancer (dated by TCRdb to the early 2020s). In terms of the full investigation: T cell repertoires of a few hundred early-stage NSCLC patients were analyzed, with tumors being compared against uninvolved tumor-adjacent lungs. The cohort consisted of about 240 treatment-naive NSCLC patients whose localized lung tumors had been resected. The mean age of the NSCLC patients was about 62 years, with about 120 men and nearly 110 women.

Results the study describes overall, beyond this receptor: Uninvolved tumor-adjacent lung showed the highest T cell clonality, higher than tumor, which suggests more focused antigenic responses in the adjacent lung. A median of roughly 56 of the top 100 tumor clones were detected in paired uninvolved adjacent lung, and 28 of these tumor clones were also found among the top 100 clones of the paired uninvolved adjacent lung. Higher T cell density in blood was associated with longer overall survival, whereas higher clonality in adjacent lung was associated with shorter survival. Because multi-region tumor sequencing was not done, intratumor heterogeneity could not be ruled out. Since the design was exploratory, TCR variables were selected using unadjusted p-values with no false-discovery rate correction.

At diagnosis, tumor, uninvolved tumor-adjacent lung and peripheral blood were collected and then preserved as a mix of FFPE and fresh-frozen material. For TCR repertoire profiling, blood samples were analyzed in the form of peripheral blood mononuclear cells. V is trimmed back by 3 bases and J by 7 bases, and the junction contains 10 bases that no gene match accounts for. The CDR3 has 15 amino acids, counting the end cysteine and phenylalanine. The entry retains the CDR3 DNA only, 45 bases that are in frame from base 1. Via the germline V gene, CDR1 is MNHNS and CDR2 SASEGT. For this clone: No cognate antigen has been identified for it. Base qualities are missing; no much larger clone stands one base away.

The immunoSEQ Assay was used to sequence TCR beta CDR3 regions from DNA. In the source study's methods: T cell density was computed as TCR beta template counts normalized to usable DNA estimated by amplifying housekeeping genes. Richness was estimated using the preseqR package, with extrapolation to 400,000 templates for PBMC samples and to 120,000 templates for tissue samples. Clonality was taken to be one minus Pielou's evenness. To identify tissue-enriched TCRs, differential abundance testing was run on productive amino-acid clonotypes with a minimum total count of 5 and an alpha of 0.1. Repertoire overlap between compartments was quantified with the Jaccard Index and Morisita Overlap Index. GLIPH grouped TCR beta CDR3s together with public tetramer-defined viral CDR3s, and a viral motif had to include at least three viral sequences and also show V-gene enrichment. Sourced from immuneACCESS, this table was stored by TCRdb with only in-frame sequences that have V and J called. A share of the clones is absent; for the studies checked, an unresolved V gene accounts for under half, and the remainder has no known explanation. V, J and clone size derive from that table, while D and trimming were established from the DNA sequence. The table for this sample lists roughly 40,000 clones; roughly 86% of them were counted only once. Clones ranked in the top ten supply roughly 3.6% of the sample.

The receptor's source is a man aged 18 to 49 with stage I lung adenocarcinoma. The input for sequencing was peripheral blood, taken before any cancer treatment. The chain is assembled from TRBV6-1 and TRBJ1-2, and 8 junction bases match TRBD1. The CDR3 reads as follows: CASSDGRTGQGGYTF. The sequenced DNA is TGTGCCAGCAGTGACGGGAGGACAGGGCAAGGTGGCTACACCTTC.